The 8 T cell receptor beta chains below all came from one sample that was sequenced in a study of T cell responses to AZD1222 COVID-19 vaccine. Libraries were prepared by immunoSEQ multiplex PCR; TCRdb keeps only in-frame clonotypes and omits some of them. The top ten hold 6.5% to 9.5% of the sample, which has fewer than 95,000 clones, approximately 90% seen once. The specimen was peripheral blood, collected 28 days after the second AZD1222 dose. The receptors come from an adult who received the AZD1222 COVID-19 vaccine.

In regard to this clone: Other DNA sequences in this sample translate to the same CDR3. V is TRBV18 and J is TRBJ1-5, with unresolved D. The CDR3 loop spans 13 amino acids. Germline lookup yields CDR1 KGHSH and CDR2 LQKENI. Between the trimmed V and J ends, which lost 3 bases and 0 bases, there was a span of 3 bases. CDR3 residues: CASSPDSNQPQHF. For the CDR3, the DNA is TGTGCCAGCTCACCGGATAGCAATCAGCCCCAGCATTTT.

The chain carries TRBV11-3 and TRBJ2-7, with TRBD2 matching over 9 bases. This CDR3 has 15 amino acids. After removal of 1 base from V and 4 bases from J, the junction contained 5 bases not matched to a gene. Germline CDR1 is SGHNT and CDR2 is YENEEA. CDR3 amino acids: CASSLGSGSGYEQYF. The CDR3 DNA is TGTGCCAGCAGCTTAGGTAGCGGGAGTGGGTACGAGCAGTACTTC.

The CDR3 region has the DNA TGTGCCATCAGTGGTGGCGCTAGCGGGGGCCAAGAGACCCAGTACTTC. It encodes CAISGGASGGQETQYF. The gene calls are TRBV10-3 and TRBJ2-5; 10 bases agree with TRBD2. V gave up 4 bases and J gave up 1 base; unmatched junction bases: 6. This CDR3 region has 16 residues. Germline V lookup: CDR1 ENHRY, CDR2 SYGVKD.

The V call is TRBV19, the J call TRBJ1-3; D unresolved. V gave up 4 bases and J gave up 0 bases, with 10 bases separating them. Per the germline V gene, CDR1 is LNHDA and CDR2 is SQIVND (reference sequence). The CDR3 length is 15 residues. CDR3 sequence: CASSNQAGSGNTIYF. In DNA, the CDR3 is TGTGCCAGTAGTAATCAAGCCGGCTCTGGAAACACCATATATTTT. Full variable domain (remainder filled in from reference TRBV19 and TRBJ1-3): DGGITQSPKYLFRKEGQNVTLSCEQNLNHDAMYWYRQDPGQGLRLIYYSQIVNDFQKGDIAEGYSVSREKKESFPLTVTSAQKNPTAFYLCASSNQAGSGNTIYFGEGSWLTVV.

The rearrangement uses TRBV7-9 and TRBJ2-7; TRBD2 matches at 12 bases. Losses at the gene ends were 5 bases for V and 2 bases for J; bases not matched to a gene: 7. This CDR3 has 16 residues. Germline V lookup: CDR1 SEHNR, CDR2 FQNEAQ (reference sequence). CDR3 nucleotide sequence: TGTGCCAGCAGCCCGTTTCTAGCGGGAGGGACCTACGAGCAGTACTTC. Amino acid sequence: CASSPFLAGGTYEQYF.

The chain employs TRBV7-8 and TRBJ2-7; no reliable D call. Germline CDR1 reads SGHVS; CDR2 reads FQNEAQ. With 6 bases removed from V and 0 bases from J, the gap between germline ends came to 12 bases. The CDR3 has 14 residues. CDR3 region: CASSHIRTSYEQYF. In DNA form, the CDR3 reads TGTGCCAGCAGTCATATCAGAACCTCCTACGAGCAGTACTTC.

The chain couples TRBV4-2 to TRBJ2-7; 9 bases fit TRBD2. This CDR3 spans 16 amino acids. Trimming at V came to 0 bases and at J to 0 bases, leaving 3 bases not matched to a gene. The germline gives CDR1 LGHNA, CDR2 YNFKEQ. The CDR3 sequence: CASSQDASGTSYEQYF. The DNA for the CDR3 is TGTGCCAGCAGCCAAGACGCTAGCGGGACCTCCTACGAGCAGTACTTC.

This chain joins TRBV27 and TRBJ2-1; D could derive from TRBD1 or TRBD2 (5 bases each). The V gene lost 2 bases and the J gene lost 7 bases, with 9 bases spanning the gap. Germline CDR1 MNHEY, CDR2 SMNVEV (reference sequence). This CDR3 is built from 13 residues. The CDR3 region has the DNA TGTGCCAGCAGTTTAGCTGAGGGGAATGAGCAGTTCTTC. Protein: CASSLAEGNEQFF.